The sequence of this T cell receptor beta chain was determined in a study of shared clonotypes between healthy human individuals. Cells designated naive CD8 were CD45RO-negative and were positively selected for CCR7, with terminally differentiated effector memory CD45RA+ cells excluded. Germline V gene sequence: CDR1 MGHRA, CDR2 YSYEKL. The CDR3 extends over 15 amino acids. Between the trimmed V and J ends, which lost 0 bases and 8 bases, there was a span of 16 bases. Splitting of each subset's genomic DNA was done evenly across several immunoSEQ plates. The repertoire was sequenced with immunoSEQ multiplex PCR; TCRdb's copy has only in-frame clones and lacks some. The data show about 2 million clones, roughly 95% seen once.

This chain connects TRBV4-1 to TRBJ1-2, with a tentative D call TRBD1 (5 bases). This sequence originates from a man aged 18-30 years in good health. The specimen sequenced was naive CD8+ T cells sorted from blood. The CDR3 loop reads CASSQDDSPLGGYTF. The DNA for the CDR3 is TGCGCCAGCAGCCAAGACGACAGTCCCCTGGGGGGCTACACCTTC.